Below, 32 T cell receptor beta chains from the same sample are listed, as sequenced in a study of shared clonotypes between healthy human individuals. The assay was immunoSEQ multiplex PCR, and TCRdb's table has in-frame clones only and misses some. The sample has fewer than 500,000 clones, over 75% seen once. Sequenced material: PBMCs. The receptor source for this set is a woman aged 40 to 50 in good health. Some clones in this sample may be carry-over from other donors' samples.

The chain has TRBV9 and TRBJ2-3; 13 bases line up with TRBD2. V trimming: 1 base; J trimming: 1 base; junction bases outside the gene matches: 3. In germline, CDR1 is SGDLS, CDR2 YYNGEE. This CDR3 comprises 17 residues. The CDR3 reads CASSVRTSGRGTDTQYF. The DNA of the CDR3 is TGTGCCAGCAGCGTAAGGACTAGCGGGAGAGGCACAGATACGCAGTATTTT.

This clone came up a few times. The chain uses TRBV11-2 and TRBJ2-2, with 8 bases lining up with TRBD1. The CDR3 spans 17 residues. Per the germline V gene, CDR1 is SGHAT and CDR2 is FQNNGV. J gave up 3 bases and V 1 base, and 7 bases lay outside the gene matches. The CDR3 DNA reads TGTGCCAGCAGCTTAGGGTGGACAGGGCAGTACACCGGGGAGCTGTTTTTT. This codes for CASSLGWTGQYTGELFF. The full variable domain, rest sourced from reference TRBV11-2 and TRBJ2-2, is EAGVAQSPRYKIIEKRQSVAFWCNPISGHATLYWYQQILGQGPKLLIQFQNNGVVDDSQLPKDRFSAERLKGVDSTLKIQPAKLEDSAVYLCASSLGWTGQYTGELFFGEGSRLTVL.

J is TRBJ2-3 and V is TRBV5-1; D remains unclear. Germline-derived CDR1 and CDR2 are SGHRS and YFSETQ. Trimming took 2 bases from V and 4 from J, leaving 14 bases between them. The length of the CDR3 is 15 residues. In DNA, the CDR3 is TGCGCCAGCAGCTTCAACCGACCCGAGGCAGATACGCAGTATTTT. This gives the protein CASSFNRPEADTQYF.

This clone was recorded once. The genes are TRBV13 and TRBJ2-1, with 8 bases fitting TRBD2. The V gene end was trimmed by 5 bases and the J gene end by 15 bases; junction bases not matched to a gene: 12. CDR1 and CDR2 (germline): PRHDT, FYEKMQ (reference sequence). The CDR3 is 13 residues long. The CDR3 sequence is CASSPRPGTRRFF. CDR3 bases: TGTGCCAGCAGCCCCCGCCCCGGGACTAGGAGGTTCTTC.

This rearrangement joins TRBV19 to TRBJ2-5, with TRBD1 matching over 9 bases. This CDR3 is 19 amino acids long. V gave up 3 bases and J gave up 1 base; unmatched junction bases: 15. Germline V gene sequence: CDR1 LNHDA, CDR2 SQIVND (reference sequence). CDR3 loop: CASSIVGQGVPSSQETQYF. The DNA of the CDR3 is TGTGCCAGTAGTATCGTGGGACAGGGCGTCCCGTCTAGCCAAGAGACCCAGTACTTC.

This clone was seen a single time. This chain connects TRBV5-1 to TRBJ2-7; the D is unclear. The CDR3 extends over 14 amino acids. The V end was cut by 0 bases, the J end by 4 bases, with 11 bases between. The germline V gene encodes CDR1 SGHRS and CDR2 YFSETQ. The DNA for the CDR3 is TGCGCCAGCAGCTTGGAGGAGTCGGGTTACGAGCAGTACTTC. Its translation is CASSLEESGYEQYF. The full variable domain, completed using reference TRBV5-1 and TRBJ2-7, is KAGVTQTPRYLIKTRGQQVTLSCSPISGHRSVSWYQQTPGQGLQFLFEYFSETQRNKGNFPGRFSGRQFSNSRSEMNVSTLELGDSALYLCASSLEESGYEQYFGPGTRLTVT.

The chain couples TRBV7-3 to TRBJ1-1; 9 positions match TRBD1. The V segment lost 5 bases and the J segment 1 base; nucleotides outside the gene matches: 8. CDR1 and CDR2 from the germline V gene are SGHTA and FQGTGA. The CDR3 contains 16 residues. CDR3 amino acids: CASSPGQGRSNTEAFF. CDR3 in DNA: TGTGCCAGCAGCCCTGGACAGGGGAGGTCGAACACTGAAGCTTTCTTT.

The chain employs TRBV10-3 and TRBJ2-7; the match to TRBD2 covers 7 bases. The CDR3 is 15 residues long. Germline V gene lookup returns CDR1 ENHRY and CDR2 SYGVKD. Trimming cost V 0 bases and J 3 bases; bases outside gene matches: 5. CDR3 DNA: TGTGCCATCAGTGAGTCCTCTAGCGGAATCTACGAGCAGTACTTC. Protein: CAISESSSGIYEQYF.

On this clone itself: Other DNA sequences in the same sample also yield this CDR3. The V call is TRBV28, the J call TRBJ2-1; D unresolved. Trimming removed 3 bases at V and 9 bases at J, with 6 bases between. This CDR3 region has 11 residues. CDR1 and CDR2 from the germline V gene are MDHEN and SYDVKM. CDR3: CASSLGGEQFF. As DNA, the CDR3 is TGTGCCAGCAGTTTGGGCGGTGAGCAGTTCTTC.

The CDR3 DNA sequence: TGTGCCAGTAGTACGCCGGGACTAACCCAAGAGACCCAGTACTTC. It translates to CASSTPGLTQETQYF. The rearrangement joins TRBV19 to TRBJ2-5, with TRBD2 identical over 7 bases. The CDR3 length is 15 residues. Germline assignment: CDR1 LNHDA and CDR2 SQIVND (reference sequence). The V gene end was trimmed by 4 bases and the J gene end by 1 base; junction bases not matched to a gene: 6.

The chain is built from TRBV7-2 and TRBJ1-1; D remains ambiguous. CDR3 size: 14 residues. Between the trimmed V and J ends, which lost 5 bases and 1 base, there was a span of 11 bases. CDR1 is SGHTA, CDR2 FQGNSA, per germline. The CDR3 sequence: CASSLPRANTEAFF. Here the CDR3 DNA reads TGTGCCAGCAGCCTCCCCCGCGCGAACACTGAAGCTTTCTTT.

The CDR3 here is CASSPSYRSSYNEQFF. The CDR3 DNA follows: TGCGCCAGCAGCCCCTCCTACAGGAGCTCCTACAATGAGCAGTTCTTC. J is TRBJ2-1 and V is TRBV4-1; D may be TRBD1 (5 bases). V gave up 4 bases and J gave up 0 bases, with 13 bases separating them. Germline V lookup: CDR1 MGHRA, CDR2 YSYEKL. CDR3 length equals 16 residues.

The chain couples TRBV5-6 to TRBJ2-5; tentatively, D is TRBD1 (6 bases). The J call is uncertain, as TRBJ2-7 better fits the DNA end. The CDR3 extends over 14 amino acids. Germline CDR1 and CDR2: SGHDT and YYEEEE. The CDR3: CASSRGQDSYEQYF. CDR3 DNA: TGTGCCAGCAGCAGGGGACAAGACTCCTACGAGCAGTACTTC.

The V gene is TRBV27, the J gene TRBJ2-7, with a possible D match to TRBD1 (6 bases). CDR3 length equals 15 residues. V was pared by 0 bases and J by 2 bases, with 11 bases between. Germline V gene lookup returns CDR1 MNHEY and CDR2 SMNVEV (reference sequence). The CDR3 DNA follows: TGTGCCAGCAGTTTATCGTTAGGGGGACCCTACGAGCAGTACTTC. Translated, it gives CASSLSLGGPYEQYF.

CDR3 nucleotides: TGTGCCAGCAGCAAATCAGCCCCCGGAAACATTCAGTACTTC. It yields the protein CASSKSAPGNIQYF. The V call is TRBV7-9, the J call TRBJ2-4; no clear D gene. The CDR3 runs 14 residues. Looked up from germline, CDR1 is SEHNR and CDR2 is FQNEAQ (reference sequence). The V end lost 5 bases, the J end lost 6 bases, and 14 bases lay between the germline ends.

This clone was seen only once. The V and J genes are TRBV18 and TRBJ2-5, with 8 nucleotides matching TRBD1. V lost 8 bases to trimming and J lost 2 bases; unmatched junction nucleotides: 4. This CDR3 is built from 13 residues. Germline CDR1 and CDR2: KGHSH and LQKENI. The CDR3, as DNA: TGTGCCAGCCGTCGGACAGGGCAAGAGACCCAGTACTTC. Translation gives CASRRTGQETQYF.

In DNA form, the CDR3 reads TGTGCCAGCAGCGCAGCTAGCGGGGGACAAGAGACCCAGTACTTC. Translating gives CASSAASGGQETQYF. The V call is TRBV7-2, the J call TRBJ2-5, with 10 bases fitting TRBD2. The V gene's germline CDR1 is SGHTA and CDR2 FQGNSA. The CDR3 is 15 amino acids. V lost 5 bases and J lost 2; bases outside the gene matches: 5.

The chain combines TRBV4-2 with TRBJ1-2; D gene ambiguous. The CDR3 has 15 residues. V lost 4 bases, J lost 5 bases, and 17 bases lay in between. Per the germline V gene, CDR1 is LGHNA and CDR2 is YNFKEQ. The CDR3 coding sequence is TGTGCCAGCAGCCGCAAAACCGGGGATGAGTATGGCTACACCTTC. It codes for CASSRKTGDEYGYTF.

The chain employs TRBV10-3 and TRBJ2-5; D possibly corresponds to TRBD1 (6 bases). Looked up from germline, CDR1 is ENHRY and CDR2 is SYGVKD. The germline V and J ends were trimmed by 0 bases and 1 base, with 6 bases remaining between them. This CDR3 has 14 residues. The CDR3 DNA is TGTGCCATCAGTGAGTCGACAGGCCAAGAGACCCAGTACTTC. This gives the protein CAISESTGQETQYF.

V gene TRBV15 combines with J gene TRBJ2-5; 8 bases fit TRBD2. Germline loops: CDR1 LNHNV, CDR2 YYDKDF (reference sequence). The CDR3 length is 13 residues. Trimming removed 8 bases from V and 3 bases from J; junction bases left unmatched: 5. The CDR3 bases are TGTGCCACCTGGGGGACTAGAGAAGAGACCCAGTACTTC. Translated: CATWGTREETQYF. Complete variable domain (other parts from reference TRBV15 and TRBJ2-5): DAMVIQNPRYQVTQFGKPVTLSCSQTLNHNVMYWYQQKSSQAPKLLFHYYDKDFNNEADTPDNFQSRRPNTSFCFLDIRSPGLGDTAMYLCATWGTREETQYFGPGTRLLVL.

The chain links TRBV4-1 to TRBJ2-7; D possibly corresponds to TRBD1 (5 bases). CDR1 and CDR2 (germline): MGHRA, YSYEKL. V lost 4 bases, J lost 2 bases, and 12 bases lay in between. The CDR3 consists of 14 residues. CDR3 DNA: TGCGCCAGCAGCCTACAGGTGGGAACCTACGAGCAGTACTTC. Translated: CASSLQVGTYEQYF.

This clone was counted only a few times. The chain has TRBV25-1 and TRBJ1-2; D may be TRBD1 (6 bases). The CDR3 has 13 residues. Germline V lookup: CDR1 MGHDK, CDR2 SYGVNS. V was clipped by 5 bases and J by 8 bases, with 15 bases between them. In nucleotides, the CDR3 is TGTGCCAGCAGTACCGGGACATACGAAGGCTACACCTTC. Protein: CASSTGTYEGYTF.

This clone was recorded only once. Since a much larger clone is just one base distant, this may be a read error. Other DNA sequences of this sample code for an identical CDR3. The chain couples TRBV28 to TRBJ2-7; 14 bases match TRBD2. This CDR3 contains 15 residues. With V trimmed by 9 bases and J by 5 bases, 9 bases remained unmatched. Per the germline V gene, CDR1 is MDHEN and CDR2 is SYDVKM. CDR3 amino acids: CASRLGLAGVNEQYF. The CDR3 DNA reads TGTGCCAGTAGATTGGGACTAGCGGGAGTAAACGAGCAGTACTTC.

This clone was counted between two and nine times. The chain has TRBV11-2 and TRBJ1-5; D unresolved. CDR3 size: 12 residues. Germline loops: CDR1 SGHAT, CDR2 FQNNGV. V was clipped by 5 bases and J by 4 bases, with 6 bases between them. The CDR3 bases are TGTGCCAGCAGCGACGGGAATCAGCCCCAGCATTTT. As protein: CASSDGNQPQHF.

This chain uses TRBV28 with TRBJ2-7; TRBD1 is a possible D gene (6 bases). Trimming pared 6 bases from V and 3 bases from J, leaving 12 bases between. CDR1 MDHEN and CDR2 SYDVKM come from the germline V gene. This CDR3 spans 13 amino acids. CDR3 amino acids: CASRSTGIYEQYF. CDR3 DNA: TGTGCCAGCAGGAGTACAGGGATCTACGAGCAGTACTTC.

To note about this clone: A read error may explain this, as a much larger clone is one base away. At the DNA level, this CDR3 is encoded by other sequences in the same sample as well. CDR3 coding DNA: TGTGCCAGCAGGCTCGACAGCTCCTATGAGCAGTACTTC. Translated, it gives CASRLDSSYEQYF. The genes are TRBV6-5 and TRBJ2-7; tentatively, D is TRBD1 (5 bases). The CDR3 contains 13 residues. Germline lookup yields CDR1 MNHEY and CDR2 SVGAGI.

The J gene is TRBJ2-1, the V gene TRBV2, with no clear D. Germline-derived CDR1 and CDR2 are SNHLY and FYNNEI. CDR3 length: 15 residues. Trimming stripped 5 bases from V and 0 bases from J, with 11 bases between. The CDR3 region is CASSLETNSYNEQFF. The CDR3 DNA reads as TGTGCCAGCAGTTTAGAGACAAACTCCTACAATGAGCAGTTCTTC.

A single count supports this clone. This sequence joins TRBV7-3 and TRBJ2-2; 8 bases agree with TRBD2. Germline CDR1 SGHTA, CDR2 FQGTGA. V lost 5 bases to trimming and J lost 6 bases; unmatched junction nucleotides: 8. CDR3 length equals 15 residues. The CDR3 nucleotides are TGTGCCAGCAGCCTCGCGGGAGGCCTCCCCGGGGAGCTGTTTTTT. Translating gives CASSLAGGLPGELFF.

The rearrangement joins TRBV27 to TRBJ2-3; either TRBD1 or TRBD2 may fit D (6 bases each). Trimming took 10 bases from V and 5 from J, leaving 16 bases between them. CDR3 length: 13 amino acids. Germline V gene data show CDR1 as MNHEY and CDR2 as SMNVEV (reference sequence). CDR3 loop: CATKGGHRDTQYF. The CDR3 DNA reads TGTGCCACCAAGGGGGGACATCGAGATACGCAGTATTTT.

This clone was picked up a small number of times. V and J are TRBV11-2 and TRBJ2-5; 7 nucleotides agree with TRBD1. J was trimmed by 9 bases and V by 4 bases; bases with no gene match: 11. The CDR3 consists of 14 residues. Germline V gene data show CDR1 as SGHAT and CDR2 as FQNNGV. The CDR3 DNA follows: TGTGCCAGCAGCTCGGGACAGCTGCCGAGGGCCCAGTACTTC. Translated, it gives CASSSGQLPRAQYF.

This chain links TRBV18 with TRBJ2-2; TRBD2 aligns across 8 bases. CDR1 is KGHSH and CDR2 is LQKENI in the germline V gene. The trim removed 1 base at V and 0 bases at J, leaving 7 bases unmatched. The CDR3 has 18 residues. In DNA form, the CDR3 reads TGTGCCAGCTCACCACTTGCAGGGACTAGTTCGAACACCGGGGAGCTGTTTTTT. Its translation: CASSPLAGTSSNTGELFF.

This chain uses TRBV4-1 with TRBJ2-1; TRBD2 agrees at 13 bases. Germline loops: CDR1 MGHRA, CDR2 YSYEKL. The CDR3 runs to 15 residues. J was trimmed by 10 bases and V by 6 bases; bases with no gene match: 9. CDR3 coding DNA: TGCGCCAGCAGGGGAGGACTAGCGGGAGTTCACGAGCAGTTCTTC. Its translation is CASRGGLAGVHEQFF.